This T cell receptor (beta chain) came from a study of control samples from healthy donors and cancer patients. Germline V lookup: CDR1 SGHAT, CDR2 FQNNGV. This CDR3 spans 15 amino acids. Trimming left V 1 base short and J 4 bases short, with 14 bases between. Using immunoSEQ multiplex PCR, the repertoire was profiled, and TCRdb retains in-frame clones only, with some absent. The sample consists of almost 40,000 clones, around 83% of them appearing once. The sequenced sample consisted of PBMCs. The chain combines TRBV11-2 with TRBJ2-7; D is perhaps TRBD1 (5 bases). This TCR came from a woman in her sixties with lung cancer. The CDR3: CASSLVKGSLYEQYF. The CDR3 DNA sequence: TGTGCCAGCAGCTTAGTTAAGGGGTCGTTATACGAGCAGTACTTC.